Listed here are 12 T cell receptor beta chains from one sample, sequenced in a study of blood T cell repertoires in COVID-19. Using immunoSEQ multiplex PCR, the repertoire was profiled, and TCRdb retains in-frame clones only, with some absent. The data show around 180,000 clones, 82% seen once. The sequenced material came from peripheral blood. The receptor set was obtained from an elderly woman with active or convalescent COVID-19.

This clone was counted a single time. The CDR3 is CASSFGQPNTEAFF. The CDR3 bases are TGCGCCAGCAGCTTCGGACAGCCGAACACTGAAGCTTTCTTT. J is TRBJ1-1 and V is TRBV5-1, with a weak D call TRBD1 (6 bases). The germline CDR1 and CDR2 sequences are SGHRS and YFSETQ. The CDR3 has 14 residues. Trimming pared 2 bases from V and 1 base from J, leaving 9 bases between.

The chain combines TRBV9 with TRBJ2-7; TRBD2 aligns across 8 bases. The V segment lost 0 bases and the J segment 0 bases; nucleotides outside the gene matches: 11. The CDR3 loop spans 18 amino acids. The germline V gene has CDR1 SGDLS and CDR2 YYNGEE. The CDR3, as DNA: TGTGCCAGCAGCGTAGGAGGGACTAGTTTTTTAGACTCCTACGAGCAGTACTTC. This gives the protein CASSVGGTSFLDSYEQYF.

CDR3 coding DNA: TGCAGCGTTGAGGCAGGGGGGAACACTGAAGCTTTCTTT. Translating it yields CSVEAGGNTEAFF. V gene TRBV29-1 combines with J gene TRBJ1-1; 7 nucleotides align to TRBD1. The V gene end was trimmed by 3 bases and the J gene end by 1 base; junction bases not matched to a gene: 2. Germline assignment: CDR1 SQVTM and CDR2 ANQGSEA. The CDR3 totals 13 residues.

This sequence joins TRBV28 and TRBJ2-2, with a possible D match to TRBD1 (5 bases). Looked up from germline, CDR1 is MDHEN and CDR2 is SYDVKM. Trimming left V 6 bases short and J 4 bases short, with 15 bases between. The CDR3 loop spans 15 amino acids. CDR3 region: CASSQGHLPTGELFF. The CDR3 nucleotides are TGTGCCAGCAGCCAAGGACACTTACCCACCGGGGAGCTGTTTTTT.

The rearrangement joins TRBV19 to TRBJ2-3; D perhaps matches TRBD2 (5 bases). Germline assignment: CDR1 LNHDA and CDR2 SQIVND (reference sequence). The CDR3 loop spans 15 amino acids. V was clipped by 1 base and J by 5 bases, with 13 bases between them. In nucleotides, the CDR3 is TGTGCCAGTAGTATAGTACTAGGAGGTGGAGATACGCAGTATTTT. Amino acid sequence: CASSIVLGGGDTQYF.

The rearrangement uses TRBV5-1 and TRBJ1-2; D is unresolved. The germline V gene encodes CDR1 SGHRS and CDR2 YFSETQ. The length of the CDR3 is 15 residues. Trimming cost V 2 bases and J 4 bases, with 15 bases left between them. The CDR3 spells CASSLDGGSGYGYTF. CDR3 in DNA: TGCGCCAGCAGCTTAGACGGCGGTTCTGGCTATGGCTACACCTTC.

The chain employs TRBV27 and TRBJ2-7; 7 bases line up with TRBD1. The germline V gene encodes CDR1 MNHEY and CDR2 SMNVEV (reference sequence). This CDR3 contains 13 residues. V was pared by 2 bases and J by 10 bases, with 8 bases of the junction left unmatched. CDR3 in DNA: TGTGCCAGCAGTTTACTTCCCCGGGACAGACAGTACTTC. Translating gives CASSLLPRDRQYF.

Only one count was recorded for this clone. The CDR3, as DNA: TGTGCCAGTAGTATAGGTTTGAGTGAAAAACTGTTTTTT. Amino acids: CASSIGLSEKLFF. This chain connects TRBV19 to TRBJ1-4; no definite D call. The CDR3 sequence is 13 residues long. The ends were cut back, 1 base at V and 7 bases at J, with 7 bases in the middle. Germline CDR1 reads LNHDA; CDR2 reads SQIVND (reference sequence).

The chain links TRBV6-5 to TRBJ2-3; 8 positions match TRBD1. CDR1 and CDR2 from the germline V gene are MNHEY and SVGAGI. Trimming at V came to 8 bases and at J to 4 bases, leaving 8 bases not matched to a gene. The CDR3 runs to 14 residues. The CDR3 DNA follows: TGTGCCAGCTTAAGACAGGGGAAAGCAGATACGCAGTATTTT. It is translated as CASLRQGKADTQYF.

As concerns this clone: The same CDR3 arises from other DNA sequences in this sample as well. J is TRBJ2-3 and V is TRBV5-1; no reliable D call. Between the trimmed V and J ends, which lost 4 bases and 5 bases, there was a span of 5 bases. This CDR3 region has 11 residues. CDR1 and CDR2 (germline): SGHRS, YFSETQ. CDR3 DNA sequence: TGCGCCAGCAGCACTGGAGATACGCAGTATTTT. Amino acids: CASSTGDTQYF.

J is TRBJ1-5 and V is TRBV11-3; 7 positions agree with TRBD1. CDR3 size: 18 residues. CDR1 SGHNT and CDR2 YENEEA come from the germline V gene. V lost 10 bases to trimming and J lost 0 bases; unmatched junction nucleotides: 18. DNA of the CDR3: TGTGCCACGTCCGGGACAGCGAGCTATACCGATAGCAATCAGCCCCAGCATTTT. This gives the protein CATSGTASYTDSNQPQHF. Full variable domain (remainder filled in from reference TRBV11-3 and TRBJ1-5): EAGVVQSPRYKIIEKKQPVAFWCNPISGHNTLYWYLQNLGQGPELLIRYENEEAVDDSQLPKDRFSAERLKGVDSTLKIQPAELGDSAVYLCATSGTASYTDSNQPQHFGDGTRLSIL.

The chain carries TRBV27 and TRBJ1-1; TRBD1 is a possible D gene (5 bases). CDR3 length: 16 residues. Germline CDR1 MNHEY, CDR2 SMNVEV (reference sequence). Trimming took 6 bases from V and 10 from J, leaving 27 bases between them. The CDR3 reads CASSPHGTFIGAGAFF. DNA of the CDR3: TGTGCCAGCAGCCCCCACGGAACTTTCATAGGGGCAGGAGCTTTCTTT.